This T cell receptor (beta chain) was obtained from a study of graft-versus-host responses after intestinal transplantation. Study background: Multivisceral, liver-intestinal, or isolated intestinal transplants were given to recipients. Anti-thymocyte globulin was used for induction in all recipients, who then took tacrolimus and steroids for roughly 3 years. Study-wide findings and caveats: Graft-versus-host to host-versus-graft clonal ratios in allografts were high in patients with graft-donor T cell macrochimerism.

TCRdb's table, derived via immunoSEQ multiplex PCR, lists solely in-frame clones and lacks some. Of 84,000 or so clones listed, roughly 91% were seen once; the top ten hold 1.1%. In regard to this clone: Its target is not known.

Trimming took 3 bases from V and 3 from J, leaving 13 bases between them. Germline V gene data show CDR1 as PRHDT and CDR2 as FYEKMQ (reference sequence). The CDR3 covers 15 residues. The sample in question was unstimulated CD8+ T cells sorted from spleen or lymph node cells, obtained before transplant. The receptor was derived from a human donor who was the organ donor for an intestinal transplant. The chain carries TRBV13 and TRBJ2-3, with TRBD1 as a possible D gene (6 bases). The CDR3 here is CASSFVGGSTDTQYF. DNA of the CDR3: TGTGCCAGCAGCTTTGTAGGGGGTAGTACAGATACGCAGTATTTT.